This T cell receptor (beta chain) was sequenced in a study of PD-L1 blockade in urothelial cancer. Regarding time point: pretreatment peripheral blood. A total of 1 to 8 samples per patient were collected pretreatment and on-treatment. Libraries were prepared by immunoSEQ multiplex PCR; TCRdb keeps only in-frame clonotypes and omits some of them. The table records roughly 67,000 clones, approximately 86% of them present only once. Germline V gives CDR1 KGHSH, CDR2 LQKENI. The CDR3 has 15 amino acids. V lost 1 base, J lost 4 bases, and 13 bases lay in between. The chain links TRBV18 to TRBJ2-5; weak D call: TRBD1 (5 bases). The source material was PBMCs, sampled around atezolizumab (anti-PD-L1) treatment. This receptor was taken from a man in his 60s with urothelial cancer. The CDR3 protein is CASSPQPPQGETQYF. The CDR3 coding sequence is TGTGCCAGCTCACCACAACCGCCTCAGGGAGAGACCCAGTACTTC.